Following are 2 T cell receptor beta chains from one sample sequenced in a study of chemoradiotherapy in HPV16-positive cancers (dated by TCRdb to the early 2020s). Library prep was done by the immunoSEQ multiplex PCR assay. TCRdb obtained this table from immuneACCESS and retained in-frame rearrangements with V and J assigned. These tables miss some clones; where compared with another copy, unresolved V genes account for less than half of the shortfall, and the remainder is unexplained. This sample is represented by under 15,000 clones; around 80% of them were singletons. In total, the top ten clones hold approximately 1% of the sample. This sample was obtained from a patient who underwent chemoradiotherapy. Receptors were obtained from a human donor with HPV-associated anogenital cancer.

The rearrangement links TRBV7-2 to TRBJ2-7, with 8 nucleotides matching TRBD1. J gave up 5 bases and V 1 base, and 7 bases lay outside the gene matches. CDR3 length: 15 residues. CDR1 is SGHTA, CDR2 FQGNSA, per germline. CDR3: CASSLGAGTGDEQYF. CDR3 coding DNA: TGTGCCAGCAGCTTAGGGGCCGGGACAGGTGACGAGCAGTACTTC.

The CDR3 region is CASSWDNLYEQYF. Here the CDR3 DNA reads TGTGCCAGCAGTTGGGACAACCTCTACGAGCAGTACTTC. The chain uses TRBV28 and TRBJ2-7, with D perhaps TRBD1 (6 bases). The CDR3 is 13 residues long. V lost 4 bases, J lost 3 bases, and 10 bases lay in between. Germline-derived CDR1 and CDR2 are MDHEN and SYDVKM.